This T cell receptor (beta chain) appears in the sequencing data of a study of blood T cell repertoires in COVID-19. At the level of the study: Sites in the United States, Italy and Spain provided acute and convalescent COVID-19 samples. The analysed material was cDNA or gDNA that came from T cells, B-cell-depleted T cells, or PBMCs.

Original methodology: By means of reference gene primer amplification, nucleated cell counts were estimated. Data came from immunoSEQ multiplex PCR; TCRdb stores just in-frame clones and leaves some out. V and J calls and clone size follow that table, whereas D and trimming were derived from the DNA. Among about 480,000 clones, 89% were seen once, and the ten largest hold approximately 0.9%. Those enrolled in Seattle joined during active infection and were followed longitudinally afterward. The CDR3 spans 13 residues. With 2 bases removed from V and 5 bases from J, the gap between germline ends came to 9 bases. The V gene's germline CDR1 is MNHNS and CDR2 SASEGT.

The sequenced sample consisted of peripheral blood. The source is a man aged 18 to 29 with COVID-19, enrolled during active disease. The chain carries TRBV6-1 and TRBJ2-5; possibly TRBD2 for D (5 bases). CDR3: CASSEKWRETQYF. The CDR3 bases are TGTGCCAGCAGTGAAAAATGGAGGGAGACCCAGTACTTC.